The following is a T cell receptor beta chain sequence with its context. This entry is derived from a study of cytomegalovirus exposure and HLA in healthy donors. Both 60 Vbeta primers and 13 Jbeta primers went into the PCR. Sequencing was performed with immunoSEQ multiplex PCR; in TCRdb, only in-frame clones are kept and a portion is missing. The sample shows 100,000 to 150,000 clones, approximately 78% of them seen only once. Germline CDR1 reads LGHNA; CDR2 reads YSLEER. This CDR3 region has 22 residues. Trimming at V came to 3 bases and at J to 2 bases, leaving 27 bases not matched to a gene. This sequence was found in a female donor in good health and CMV-seronegative. The sequenced material came from PBMCs. V and J are TRBV4-3 and TRBJ2-7; 8 nucleotides agree with TRBD2. CDR3 sequence (DNA): TGCGCCAGCAGCCAGGGACCCCGCGCGGTGAGCTTCGGCGGGGGGAGACCCTACGAGCAGTACTTC. Residues: CASSQGPRAVSFGGGRPYEQYF.